This T cell receptor (beta chain) derives from a study of neurological immune-mediated disorders. Study-wide results and limits: The greatest degree of TCR clonal expansion was observed in HTLV-1-associated myelopathy, with the lowest in multiple sclerosis, below that of healthy controls.

In germline, CDR1 is DFQATT, CDR2 SNEGSKA (reference sequence). Trimming removed 3 bases at V and 3 bases at J, with 11 bases between. This CDR3 has 14 residues. In regard to this clonotype: The antigen is undetermined.

The cDNA was synthesized by means of template-switch 5'RACE, which was carried out with 10-nucleotide random UMIs. TCRdb fed the 5' RACE reads into MiXCR, producing one record per CDR3 protein. The table includes around 56,000 distinct CDR3 sequences, around 24% detected once. The sample's time point: technical triplicate 2. Unsorted libraries came from 2 million PBMCs stored at -80 °C. The sequence was collected from a man aged 55-75 years with HTLV-1-associated myelopathy (HAM/TSP). The sequenced sample was PBMCs. The V call is TRBV20-1, the J call TRBJ1-4; D gene uncertain. As DNA, the CDR3 is TGCAGTGCTAGTCCGATAGGAGCTAATGAAAAACTGTTTTTT. Its protein product is CSASPIGANEKLFF.